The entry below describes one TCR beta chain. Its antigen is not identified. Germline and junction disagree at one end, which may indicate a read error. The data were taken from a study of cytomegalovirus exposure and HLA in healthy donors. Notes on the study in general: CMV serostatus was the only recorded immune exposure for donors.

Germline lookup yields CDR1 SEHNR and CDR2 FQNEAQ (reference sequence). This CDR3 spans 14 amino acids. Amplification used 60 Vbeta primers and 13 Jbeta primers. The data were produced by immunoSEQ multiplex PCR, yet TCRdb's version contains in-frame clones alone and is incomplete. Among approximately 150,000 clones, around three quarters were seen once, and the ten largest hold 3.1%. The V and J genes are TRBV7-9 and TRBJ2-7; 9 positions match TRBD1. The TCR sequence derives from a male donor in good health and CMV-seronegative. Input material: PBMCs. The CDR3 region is CSSSFGTGSYEQYF. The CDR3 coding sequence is TGTTCCAGCAGCTTCGGGACAGGGTCCTACGAGCAGTACTTC. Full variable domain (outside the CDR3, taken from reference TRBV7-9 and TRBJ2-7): DTGVSQNPRHKITKRGQNVTFRCDPISEHNRLYWYRQTLGQGPEFLTYFQNEAQLEKSRLLSDRFSAERPKGSFSTLEIQRTEQGDSAMYLCSSSFGTGSYEQYFGPGTRLTVT.